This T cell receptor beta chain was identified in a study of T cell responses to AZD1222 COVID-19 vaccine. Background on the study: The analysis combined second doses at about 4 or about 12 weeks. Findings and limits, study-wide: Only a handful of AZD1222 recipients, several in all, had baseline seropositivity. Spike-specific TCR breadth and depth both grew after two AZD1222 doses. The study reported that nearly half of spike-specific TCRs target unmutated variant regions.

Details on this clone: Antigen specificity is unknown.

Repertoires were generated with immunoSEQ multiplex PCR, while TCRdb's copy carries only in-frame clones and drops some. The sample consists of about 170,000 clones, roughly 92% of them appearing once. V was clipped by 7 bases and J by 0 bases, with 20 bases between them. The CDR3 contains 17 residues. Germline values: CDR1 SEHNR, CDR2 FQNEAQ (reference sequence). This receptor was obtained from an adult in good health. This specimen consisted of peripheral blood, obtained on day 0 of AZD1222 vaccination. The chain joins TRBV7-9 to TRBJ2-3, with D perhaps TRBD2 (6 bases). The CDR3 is CASNPGVDFTSTDTQYF. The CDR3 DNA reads TGTGCCAGCAACCCGGGGGTTGACTTTACTAGCACAGATACGCAGTATTTT.